These 26 T cell receptor beta chains were all obtained from the same sample, sequenced in a study of identical twins. TCRdb fed the 5' RACE reads into MiXCR, producing one record per CDR3 protein. The repertoire holds roughly 250,000 distinct CDR3 sequences, with about 7.5% as singletons. These same data were also listed under a study on yellow fever vaccine responses in identical twins.

The sample consisted of CD8+ T cells sorted from blood. Source of these receptors: a woman under 30 in good health.

This chain joins TRBV11-1 and TRBJ2-5; possible D gene TRBD2, 6 bases. The V gene lost 1 base and the J gene lost 4 bases, with 16 bases spanning the gap. The CDR3 is made up of 16 amino acids. Germline V gene data show CDR1 as SGHAT and CDR2 as FQDESV (reference sequence). CDR3 DNA sequence: TGTGCCAGCAGCTTAGGGGAGGAGACTTTTATAGAGACCCAGTACTTC. It specifies CASSLGEETFIETQYF.

This clonotype was seen many times. The chain links TRBV7-9 to TRBJ1-3; D gene uncertain. V gave up 5 bases and J gave up 4 bases, with 15 bases separating them. This CDR3 region has 15 residues. Germline V CDR1 and CDR2: SEHNR, FQNEAQ (reference sequence). The CDR3, as DNA: TGTGCCAGCAGCCCAGTCGACACTTTCGGAAACACCATATATTTT. Translated, it gives CASSPVDTFGNTIYF.

This clonotype was seen many times. This chain connects TRBV12-3 or TRBV12-4 to TRBJ2-3; D remains unclear. This CDR3 contains 14 residues. Trimming cost V 7 bases and J 3 bases, with 14 bases left between them. The CDR3 bases are TGTGCCAGCACTCCCGGCGGCTGGACAGATACGCAGTATTTT. This sequence encodes CASTPGGWTDTQYF.

The CDR3 protein is CASSRGSGNTIYF. CDR3 coding DNA: TGTGCCAGCAGCAGGGGCTCAGGAAACACCATATATTTT. V gene TRBV6-6 combines with J gene TRBJ1-3; D is possibly TRBD1 (6 bases). The V gene's germline CDR1 is MNHNY and CDR2 SVGAGI (reference sequence). Trimming took off 6 bases at V and 4 bases at J, with 10 bases between the two ends. The CDR3 length is 13 residues.

Many counts were recorded for this clonotype. The chain employs TRBV6-4 and TRBJ2-6, with D possibly being TRBD1 (6 bases). The CDR3 has 16 amino acids. Trimming removed 0 bases from V and 0 bases from J, with 6 bases in between. The V gene's germline CDR1 is MRHNA and CDR2 SNTAGT. Written as DNA, the CDR3 is TGTGCCAGCAGTGACTCAGGGGGCTCTGGGGCCAACGTCCTGACTTTC. It is translated as CASSDSGGSGANVLTF.

This sequence joins TRBV7-6 and TRBJ2-7; 9 bases map to TRBD2. The CDR3 consists of 16 residues. Germline V CDR1 and CDR2: SGHVS, FNYEAQ. With 6 bases clipped from V and 1 base from J, the junction kept 10 bases outside the gene matches. The CDR3 spells CASSQTAGGTSYEQYF. The CDR3, as DNA: TGTGCCAGCAGTCAGACAGCGGGAGGCACATCCTACGAGCAGTACTTC.

V is TRBV7-2 and J is TRBJ2-3, with 10 bases aligning to TRBD1. CDR1 SGHTA and CDR2 FQGNSA come from the germline V gene. V shed 1 base, J shed 2 bases, and the junction held 6 bases outside the gene matches. The CDR3 spans 17 residues. The CDR3 DNA reads as TGTGCCAGCAGCTTAGGAGGGACAGGGGCCTACACAGATACGCAGTATTTT. Encoded protein: CASSLGGTGAYTDTQYF.

This clonotype came up a few times. The V and J genes are TRBV13 and TRBJ2-2; 7 bases line up with TRBD1. Germline V lookup: CDR1 PRHDT, CDR2 FYEKMQ (reference sequence). This CDR3 is 18 amino acids long. CDR3 sequence (DNA): TGTACCCTCTGCTTAGCCAGACAGGGCGAAAGGTCCACCGGGGAGCTGTTTTTT. Amino acid sequence: CTLCLARQGERSTGELFF.

The gene calls are TRBV12-3 or TRBV12-4 and TRBJ1-2; D gene ambiguous. The CDR3 sequence is 9 residues long. The V gene lost 6 bases and the J gene lost 8 bases, with 4 bases spanning the gap. CDR3: CASSPGYTF. CDR3 nucleotides: TGTGCCAGCAGCCCCGGCTACACCTTC.

This clonotype was seen ten or more times. The DNA for the CDR3 is TGTGCCAGCAGCTCCCCTAGCGAACGCTCCTACAATGAGCAGTTCTTC. It is translated as CASSSPSERSYNEQFF. The genes are TRBV7-8 and TRBJ2-1, with D possibly matching TRBD2 (6 bases). CDR3 size: 16 residues. Looked up from germline, CDR1 is SGHVS and CDR2 is FQNEAQ. V dropped 4 bases and J dropped 0 bases, with 13 bases sitting between them.

The V gene is TRBV20-1, the J gene TRBJ2-7, with D perhaps matching TRBD2 (5 bases). Germline CDR1 is DFQATT and CDR2 is SNEGSKA (reference sequence). Between the trimmed V and J ends, which lost 5 bases and 0 bases, there was a span of 11 bases. CDR3 length: 13 residues. In DNA, the CDR3 is TGCAGTGCTGAGGGCGCGGGCTCCTACGAGCAGTACGTC. This codes for CSAEGAGSYEQYV.

This chain connects TRBV6-1 to TRBJ2-3, with D maybe TRBD1 (6 bases). CDR1 is MNHNS, CDR2 SASEGT, per germline. CDR3 size: 15 residues. Trimming removed 6 bases at V and 0 bases at J, with 13 bases between. The CDR3 is CASSSDSTSTDTQYF. CDR3 in DNA: TGTGCCAGCAGCTCGGACAGCACTAGCACAGATACGCAGTATTTT.

The rearrangement joins TRBV7-9 to TRBJ2-3; possible D gene TRBD1, 6 bases. The CDR3 extends over 17 amino acids. Trimming cost V 5 bases and J 2 bases, with 20 bases left between them. The germline V gene encodes CDR1 SEHNR and CDR2 FQNEAQ (reference sequence). The CDR3 loop is CASSPSQGRGPTDTQYF. The CDR3 nucleotides read TGTGCCAGCAGCCCCAGCCAGGGGAGAGGACCCACAGATACGCAGTATTTT.

In its sample, this clonotype was seen a few times. V is TRBV27 and J is TRBJ2-7; 7 nucleotides line up with TRBD1. V lost 5 bases to trimming and J lost 6 bases; unmatched junction nucleotides: 4. The germline V gene encodes CDR1 MNHEY and CDR2 SMNVEV (reference sequence). The CDR3 covers 12 residues. In DNA form, the CDR3 reads TGTGCCAGCAGTGACAGGGTCGGCGAGCAGTACTTC. As protein: CASSDRVGEQYF.

This chain uses TRBV20-1 with TRBJ1-1, with D unclear. This CDR3 contains 15 residues. With 2 bases removed from V and 4 bases from J, the gap between germline ends came to 17 bases. CDR1 DFQATT and CDR2 SNEGSKA come from the germline V gene (reference sequence). CDR3 bases: TGCAGTGCTAGACTTACCCGGACCGCATCCACTGAAGCTTTCTTT. Translation: CSARLTRTASTEAFF.

This clonotype was detected a few times. The J gene is TRBJ1-1, the V gene TRBV5-8; 7 bases are a match to TRBD1. V lost 4 bases to trimming and J lost 0 bases; unmatched junction nucleotides: 6. CDR3 size: 15 residues. CDR1 and CDR2 (germline): SGHTS, YDEGEE. CDR3 coding DNA: TGTGCCAGCAGCCCCAACAGGGGAGTGAACACTGAAGCTTTCTTT. This translates into CASSPNRGVNTEAFF.

The chain links TRBV10-3 to TRBJ1-6; D possibly corresponds to TRBD1 (5 bases). This CDR3 comprises 15 residues. Germline values: CDR1 ENHRY, CDR2 SYGVKD. With 8 bases removed from V and 7 bases from J, the gap between germline ends came to 18 bases. The CDR3 DNA is TGTGCCATCGGGGCGGGTATCCAGGGAAATTCACCCCTCCACTTT. Its protein product is CAIGAGIQGNSPLHF.

The chain couples TRBV5-1 to TRBJ2-3, with 10 bases aligning to TRBD2. There are 16 residues in the CDR3. The trim removed 5 bases at V and 2 bases at J, leaving 8 bases unmatched. Germline V lookup: CDR1 SGHRS, CDR2 YFSETQ. DNA for the CDR3: TGCGCCAGCAGTAAAGCGGGAGGGCCTTACACAGATACGCAGTATTTT. As protein: CASSKAGGPYTDTQYF.

In this sample, this clonotype turned up a few times. The chain has TRBV10-1 and TRBJ2-3; 7 bases line up with TRBD2. Trimming took 0 bases from V and 4 from J; bases not matched to a gene: 10. From germline, CDR1 is WNHNN and CDR2 SYGVQD (reference sequence). CDR3 length: 17 amino acids. In DNA, the CDR3 is TGCGCCAGCAGTGAGTCGTTGGGCGGGAGAGATGCAGATACGCAGTATTTT. It codes for CASSESLGGRDADTQYF.

This clonotype was counted only a few times. The chain couples TRBV7-8 to TRBJ2-7; D gene uncertain. With 1 base removed from V and 4 bases from J, the gap between germline ends came to 14 bases. Germline CDR1 SGHVS, CDR2 FQNEAQ. CDR3 length: 15 amino acids. The CDR3 sequence is CASSLEVSRSYEQYV. CDR3 coding DNA: TGTGCCAGCAGCTTAGAGGTCAGCAGGTCTTACGAGCAGTACGTC.

This clonotype came up a few times. The chain links TRBV11-2 to TRBJ2-1; 11 positions match TRBD1. The germline gives CDR1 SGHAT, CDR2 FQNNGV. The V segment lost 4 bases and the J segment 8 bases; nucleotides outside the gene matches: 4. The CDR3 has 14 amino acids. CDR3 protein: CASSWGQGGYEQFF. CDR3 DNA: TGTGCCAGCAGCTGGGGACAGGGGGGATATGAGCAGTTCTTC.

This clonotype was found many times. CDR3 residues: CASSMRLGNEQFF. The CDR3 bases are TGTGCCAGCAGCATGCGGTTGGGCAATGAGCAGTTCTTC. V usage is TRBV25-1 and J usage is TRBJ2-1; D uncertain. The CDR3 sequence is 13 residues long. Trimming removed 6 bases from V and 6 bases from J, with 12 bases in between. The germline V gene encodes CDR1 MGHDK and CDR2 SYGVNS.

This clonotype was counted between two and nine times. This sequence joins TRBV12-3 or TRBV12-4 and TRBJ2-5, with TRBD2 matching 12 bases. V dropped 2 bases and J dropped 5; count of bases not matched to a gene: 9. There are 17 residues in the CDR3. The CDR3 nucleotides are TGTGCCAGCAGTTTATGGTCTAGCGGGAGGGCCGAGGAGACCCAGTACTTC. It yields the protein CASSLWSSGRAEETQYF.

The chain carries TRBV3-1 and TRBJ1-5; 7 bases line up with TRBD1. CDR3 length: 14 amino acids. Trimming cost V 2 bases and J 7 bases; bases outside gene matches: 5. Germline values: CDR1 LGHDT, CDR2 YNNKEL (reference sequence). The CDR3 region has the DNA TGTGCCAGCAGCCAATACCAGGGGGACCAGCCCCAGCATTTT. Encoded protein: CASSQYQGDQPQHF. The full variable domain, in which reference TRBV3-1 and TRBJ1-5 provide the parts outside the CDR3, is DTAVSQTPKYLVTQMGNDKSIKCEQNLGHDTMYWYKQDSKKFLKIMFSYNNKELIINETVPNRFSPKSPDKAHLNLHINSLELGDSAVYFCASSQYQGDQPQHFGDGTRLSIL.

The rearrangement joins TRBV12-3 or TRBV12-4 to TRBJ2-7; 14 bases align to TRBD2. Trimming cost V 5 bases and J 2 bases; bases outside gene matches: 5. The CDR3 length is 16 residues. DNA for the CDR3: TGTGCCAGCAGTCCCCCGGGACTAGCGGGAGCCTACGAGCAGTACTTC. This encodes CASSPPGLAGAYEQYF.

This clonotype has a count of ten or more. This rearrangement joins TRBV4-1 to TRBJ1-1; D gene uncertain. V was trimmed by 2 bases and J by 0 bases, leaving 10 bases between them. CDR1 is MGHRA and CDR2 is YSYEKL in the germline V gene. CDR3 length: 15 residues. CDR3 nucleotide sequence: TGCGCCAGCAGCCAATCGGGTCTCATGAACACTGAAGCTTTCTTT. Amino acid sequence: CASSQSGLMNTEAFF.